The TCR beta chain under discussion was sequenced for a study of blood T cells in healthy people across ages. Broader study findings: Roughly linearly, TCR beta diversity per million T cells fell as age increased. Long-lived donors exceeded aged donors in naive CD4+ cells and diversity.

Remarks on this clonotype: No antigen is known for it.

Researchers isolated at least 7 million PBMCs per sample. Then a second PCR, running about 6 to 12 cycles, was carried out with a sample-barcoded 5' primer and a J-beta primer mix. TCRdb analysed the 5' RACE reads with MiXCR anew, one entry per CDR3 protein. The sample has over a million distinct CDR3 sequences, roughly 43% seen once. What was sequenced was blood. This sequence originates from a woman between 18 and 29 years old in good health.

CDR3 sequence: CASSLGTGKSLSPLHF. CDR3 DNA sequence: TGTGCCAGCAGTCTCGGGACAGGGAAGTCTCTTTCACCCCTCCACTTT. The J gene is TRBJ1-6, the V gene TRBV27, with 9 bases lining up with TRBD1. CDR1 and CDR2 (germline): MNHEY, SMNVEV (reference sequence). J gave up 9 bases and V 5 bases, and 11 bases lay outside the gene matches. The CDR3 has 16 amino acids.